Following are 14 T cell receptor beta chains from one sample sequenced in a study of beta chain features in type 1 diabetes (dated by TCRdb to the late 2010s). Receptor libraries were prepared by the immunoSEQ multiplex PCR assay. All of the isolated RNA was reverse transcribed with the High Capacity cDNA Reverse Transcription Kit, so expressed TCRB transcripts were sequenced. This immuneACCESS table, as held by TCRdb, lists in-frame sequences with V and J called but not all clones. Of the missing ones, under half trace to an unresolved V gene in checked studies; the others have no known cause. Present in this sample are about 340,000 clones, around an eighth of which were seen just once. Roughly 0.015% of the sample is in the top ten clones. These receptors have no identified antigens. General study outcomes and caveats: A moderate but significant shortening of TCRB CDR3 length was observed in type 1 diabetes patients in all four CD4+ subsets.

The sample was naive CD4+ T cells from blood. This specimen's cell subset or site label, per the study, means: true naive CD4+ T cells. The receptor source for this set is a woman aged 18-35 years with type 1 diabetes.

This clone was seen a few times. The chain is built from TRBV29-1 and TRBJ2-5, with 9 bases aligning to TRBD1. The ends lost 6 bases at V and 3 bases at J; junction bases unmatched: 5. In germline, CDR1 is SQVTM, CDR2 ANQGSEA. This CDR3 comprises 13 residues. The CDR3: CSVARDREETQYF. The CDR3 nucleotides read TGCAGCGTGGCTCGGGACAGGGAAGAGACCCAGTACTTC.

This clone was recorded a few times. The genes are TRBV5-4 and TRBJ2-3; the match to TRBD2 covers 14 bases. V trimming: 1 base; J trimming: 4 bases; junction bases outside the gene matches: 5. The CDR3 loop spans 17 amino acids. Germline CDR1 is SGHNT and CDR2 is YYREEE (reference sequence). The CDR3 sequence is CASSLRLAGGSADTQYF. CDR3 coding DNA: TGTGCCAGCAGCTTGAGACTAGCGGGAGGGTCTGCAGATACGCAGTATTTT.

This chain joins TRBV2 and TRBJ2-7, with 12 positions matching TRBD2. The CDR3 covers 13 residues. V shed 1 base and J 13 bases; nucleotides not matched to a gene: 5. Germline CDR1 SNHLY, CDR2 FYNNEI. CDR3 sequence: CASSEETSGSPYV. Here the CDR3 DNA reads TGTGCCAGCAGTGAAGAGACTAGCGGGAGCCCCTACGTC.

This clone has only a few counts. The chain is built from TRBV30 and TRBJ2-1, with D possibly TRBD2 on 6 matching bases. Germline V lookup: CDR1 GTSNPN, CDR2 SVGIG (reference sequence). The length of the CDR3 is 16 residues. Deletions cut 4 bases from V and 0 bases from J, with 16 bases between. The CDR3 nucleotides read TGTGCCTGGACGCGACATAGCGGCCGCTCCTACAATGAGCAGTTCTTC. Amino acid sequence: CAWTRHSGRSYNEQFF. The full variable domain, completed using reference TRBV30 and TRBJ2-1, is SQTIHQWPATLVQPVGSPLSLECTVEGTSNPNLYWYRQAAGRGLQLLFYSVGIGQISSEVPQNLSASRPQDRQFILSSKKLLLSDSGFYLCAWTRHSGRSYNEQFFGPGTRLTVL.

Turning to this clone: At one end the junction does not follow the germline gene, possibly because of a read error. V is TRBV4-2 and J is TRBJ2-7, with 10 bases matching TRBD2. Germline V CDR1 and CDR2: LGHNA, YNFKEQ. There are 16 residues in the CDR3. The CDR3 protein is CASSQDSLAGYYEQYF. The CDR3 coding sequence is TGTGCCAGCAGTCAAGATTCACTAGCGGGATACTACGAGCAGTACTTC.

The rearrangement joins TRBV5-1 to TRBJ1-1, with 12 bases lining up with TRBD1. The V and J ends lost 0 bases and 5 bases, in that order; junction bases with no gene match: 2. The CDR3 has 15 residues. Germline V gives CDR1 SGHRS, CDR2 YFSETQ. The CDR3 spells CASSLGGQGATEAFF. The CDR3 nucleotides read TGCGCCAGCAGCTTGGGGGGACAGGGGGCGACTGAAGCTTTCTTT.

V gene TRBV30 combines with J gene TRBJ2-1; 14 positions match TRBD2. The trim removed 1 base at V and 9 bases at J, leaving 11 bases unmatched. The CDR3 is 17 amino acids. The V gene's germline CDR1 is GTSNPN and CDR2 SVGIG (reference sequence). The CDR3 DNA is TGTGCCTGGAGTGCCTCTCTGACTAGCGGGAGGGCCCGTGAGCAGTTCTTC. Residues: CAWSASLTSGRAREQFF.

The chain employs TRBV14 and TRBJ1-1, with D possibly matching TRBD1 (6 bases). The germline CDR1 and CDR2 sequences are SGHDN and FVKESK. The CDR3 totals 17 residues. V lost 4 bases and J lost 10, with 28 bases in between. The CDR3 reads CASSLTGQPQTEFLAFF. The CDR3 DNA reads as TGTGCCAGCAGCCTTACAGGGCAACCCCAAACGGAGTTTTTAGCTTTCTTT.

The CDR3 loop reads CASSQRGGMYEQYF. The DNA for the CDR3 is TGTGCCAGCAGTCAACGTGGCGGGATGTACGAGCAGTACTTC. The J gene is TRBJ2-7, the V gene TRBV28, with a tentative D call TRBD2 (6 bases). Germline CDR1 and CDR2: MDHEN and SYDVKM. The CDR3 loop spans 14 amino acids. V dropped 5 bases and J dropped 4 bases, with 15 bases sitting between them.

This chain joins TRBV18 and TRBJ2-1; D ambiguous. This CDR3 region has 15 residues. Trimming took 2 bases from V and 1 from J, leaving 9 bases between them. Germline V gives CDR1 KGHSH, CDR2 LQKENI. This chain's CDR3 is CASSPGLQSYNEQFF. Written as DNA, the CDR3 is TGTGCCAGCTCACCAGGTCTGCAGTCCTACAATGAGCAGTTCTTC.

The rearrangement joins TRBV27 to TRBJ2-2; D call uncertain. Germline assignment: CDR1 MNHEY and CDR2 SMNVEV (reference sequence). The length of the CDR3 is 12 residues. Trimming took 11 bases from V and 2 from J, leaving 9 bases between them. The CDR3 sequence is CAVRRNTGELFF. CDR3 in DNA: TGTGCCGTGCGCCGTAACACCGGGGAGCTGTTTTTT.

This clone has a handful of counts. The V and J genes are TRBV7-2 and TRBJ2-1; 13 bases agree with TRBD2. The length of the CDR3 is 16 residues. With 0 bases clipped from V and 9 bases from J, the junction kept 5 bases outside the gene matches. The V gene's germline CDR1 is SGHTA and CDR2 FQGNSA. CDR3 sequence (DNA): TGTGCCAGCAGCTTAGCAGGACTAGCGGGAGTGGGTGAGCAGTTCTTC. This encodes CASSLAGLAGVGEQFF. Complete variable domain (other parts from reference TRBV7-2 and TRBJ2-1): GAGVSQSPSNKVTEKGKDVELRCDPISGHTALYWYRQSLGQGLEFLIYFQGNSAPDKSGLPSDRFSAERTGGSVSTLTIQRTQQEDSAVYLCASSLAGLAGVGEQFFGPGTRLTVL.

Only a few counts were recorded for this clone. The chain combines TRBV11-2 with TRBJ2-6; D might be TRBD1 (6 bases). Germline lookup yields CDR1 SGHAT and CDR2 FQNNGV. The CDR3 covers 16 residues. V dropped 8 bases and J dropped 1 base, with 15 bases sitting between them. CDR3 bases: TGTGCCAGCGGTCCGGGGACATCATCTGGGGCCAACGTCCTGACTTTC. This sequence encodes CASGPGTSSGANVLTF.

Concerning this clone: The same CDR3 can be traced to other DNA sequences in this sample. J is TRBJ2-1 and V is TRBV7-3; 9 bases fit TRBD2. The V gene end was trimmed by 1 base and the J gene end by 7 bases; junction bases not matched to a gene: 5. The CDR3 contains 15 residues. Germline CDR1 SGHTA, CDR2 FQGTGA. CDR3 DNA: TGTGCCAGCAGCTTAAGCGGGAGGGCCAGTAATGAGCAGTTCTTC. Translated, it gives CASSLSGRASNEQFF.